Shown below are 10 T cell receptor beta chains from a single sample sequenced in a study of T cells in localized non-small cell lung cancer. Method: immunoSEQ multiplex PCR; TCRdb's copy keeps in-frame clones and lacks some. The sample includes 1,500 to 1,800 clones, about 25% of them seen just once. The source material was lung tumor tissue, sampled before any cancer treatment. The source is a woman between 40 and 69 years old with stage I lung adenocarcinoma.

This clone qualifies as medium-sized. V usage is TRBV11-3 and J usage is TRBJ1-6; D remains ambiguous. The CDR3 loop spans 15 amino acids. Trimming stripped 0 bases from V and 7 bases from J, with 10 bases between. From germline, CDR1 is SGHNT and CDR2 YENEEA. CDR3 DNA sequence: TGTGCCAGCAGCTTAGACTGGGCAAACAATTCACCCCTCCACTTT. Amino acids: CASSLDWANNSPLHF. Full variable domain (rest looked up from reference TRBV11-3 and TRBJ1-6): EAGVVQSPRYKIIEKKQPVAFWCNPISGHNTLYWYLQNLGQGPELLIRYENEEAVDDSQLPKDRFSAERLKGVDSTLKIQPAELGDSAVYLCASSLDWANNSPLHFGNGTRLTVT.

This clone was seen a handful of times. One junction end disagrees with the germline gene, perhaps due to a read error. The J gene is TRBJ2-5, the V gene TRBV12-5, with D perhaps TRBD2 (6 bases). Per germline, CDR1 LGHNT and CDR2 FRNRAP. CDR3 length: 19 residues. The CDR3 is CANGLVQDGEVIHQETQYF. CDR3 in DNA: TGTGCTAATGGTTTGGTACAGGACGGGGAGGTAATTCATCAAGAGACCCAGTACTTC.

The chain employs TRBV19 and TRBJ1-5; no firm D call. Germline V lookup: CDR1 LNHDA, CDR2 SQIVND (reference sequence). V lost 6 bases and J lost 6, with 12 bases in between. This CDR3 is built from 13 residues. The DNA for the CDR3 is TGTGCCAGTAGCCCCGTCCGGGGTCAGCCCCAGCATTTT. Encoded protein: CASSPVRGQPQHF.

In its sample, this clone is medium-sized (0.01 to 0.1%). The V call is TRBV6-8, the J call TRBJ2-2; TRBD2 aligns across 16 bases. CDR1 and CDR2 (germline): MNHGY, SAAAGT. V lost 5 bases, J lost 4 bases, and 7 bases stayed unmatched. The CDR3 sequence is 18 residues long. This CDR3 is CASSPGLAGGPSTGELFF. DNA for the CDR3: TGTGCCAGCAGTCCGGGACTAGCGGGGGGGCCAAGCACCGGGGAGCTGTTTTTT.

This clone was detected a few times. V is TRBV11-3 and J is TRBJ2-7; TRBD2 aligns across 11 bases. Germline CDR1 and CDR2: SGHNT and YENEEA. This CDR3 has 16 amino acids. The V gene end was trimmed by 5 bases and the J gene end by 5 bases; junction bases not matched to a gene: 11. Written as DNA, the CDR3 is TGTGCCAGCAGCATCAATAGCGGGGGGGCGGGCCACGAGCAGTACTTC. It translates to CASSINSGGAGHEQYF.

This clone was recorded a few times. The chain joins TRBV6-8 to TRBJ2-3; maybe TRBD2 (5 bases). This CDR3 is built from 13 residues. Trimming stripped 4 bases from V and 0 bases from J, with 5 bases between. Germline CDR1 MNHGY, CDR2 SAAAGT. DNA of the CDR3: TGTGCCAGCAGTTGGGAGAGCACAGATACGCAGTATTTT. It codes for CASSWESTDTQYF.

This clone has a handful of counts. The chain carries TRBV6-8 and TRBJ1-2, with TRBD1 matching over 7 bases. The CDR3 sequence is 13 residues long. The trim removed 6 bases at V and 6 bases at J, leaving 7 bases unmatched. Germline values: CDR1 MNHGY, CDR2 SAAAGT. CDR3 bases: TGTGCCAGCAGACCCGACAGGGCTAATGGCTACACCTTC. It encodes CASRPDRANGYTF.

The V call is TRBV5-1, the J call TRBJ1-1, with unresolved D. The V gene lost 0 bases and the J gene lost 1 base, with 7 bases spanning the gap. The CDR3 is 14 amino acids. CDR1 SGHRS and CDR2 YFSETQ come from the germline V gene. Here the CDR3 reads CASSLDGGNTEAFF. In DNA, the CDR3 is TGCGCCAGCAGCTTGGATGGAGGGAACACTGAAGCTTTCTTT.

Written as DNA, the CDR3 is TGCGCCAGCAGCCAAGAGCCTCCGGGATCCTCCTATGGCTACACCTTC. Amino acid sequence: CASSQEPPGSSYGYTF. The V call is TRBV1, the J call TRBJ1-2. TRBV1 is tagged as a pseudogene. The CDR3 loop spans 16 amino acids.

The chain links TRBV15 to TRBJ1-2, with D possibly matching TRBD1 (5 bases). The CDR3 is made up of 15 amino acids. V gave up 0 bases and J gave up 8 bases, with 16 bases separating them. The germline V gene has CDR1 LNHNV and CDR2 YYDKDF (reference sequence). Here the CDR3 reads CATSREEAGLGGYTF. In nucleotides, the CDR3 is TGTGCCACCAGCAGAGAGGAGGCAGGGTTGGGCGGCTACACCTTC.